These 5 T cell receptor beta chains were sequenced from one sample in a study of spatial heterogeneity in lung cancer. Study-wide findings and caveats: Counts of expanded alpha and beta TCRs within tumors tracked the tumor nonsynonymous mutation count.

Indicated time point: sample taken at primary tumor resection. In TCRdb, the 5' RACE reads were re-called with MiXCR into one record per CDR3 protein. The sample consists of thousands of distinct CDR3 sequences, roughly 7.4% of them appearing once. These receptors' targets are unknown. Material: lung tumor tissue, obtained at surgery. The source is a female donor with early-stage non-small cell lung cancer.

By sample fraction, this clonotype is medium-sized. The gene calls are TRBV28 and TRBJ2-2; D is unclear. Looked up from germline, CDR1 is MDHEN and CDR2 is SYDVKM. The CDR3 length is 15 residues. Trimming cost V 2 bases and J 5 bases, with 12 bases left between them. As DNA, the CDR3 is TGTGCCAGCAGTTTAGGAATCCCGGTAACCGGGGAGCTGTTTTTT. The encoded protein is CASSLGIPVTGELFF.

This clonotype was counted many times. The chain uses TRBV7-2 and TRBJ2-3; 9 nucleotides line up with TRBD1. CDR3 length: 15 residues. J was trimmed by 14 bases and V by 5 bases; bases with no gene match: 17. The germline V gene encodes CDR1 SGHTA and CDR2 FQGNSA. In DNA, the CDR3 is TGTGCCAGCAGCCTGACCGGGACAGGGTCTTTTGGACGGTATTTT. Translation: CASSLTGTGSFGRYF.

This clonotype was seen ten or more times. The CDR3 protein is CASGAGITDTQYF. CDR3 coding DNA: TGTGCCAGTGGTGCAGGGATCACAGATACGCAGTATTTT. This chain uses TRBV19 with TRBJ2-3, with D tentatively TRBD1 (5 bases). CDR3 size: 13 residues. Germline assignment: CDR1 LNHDA and CDR2 SQIVND (reference sequence). Trimming stripped 8 bases from V and 2 bases from J, with 11 bases between.

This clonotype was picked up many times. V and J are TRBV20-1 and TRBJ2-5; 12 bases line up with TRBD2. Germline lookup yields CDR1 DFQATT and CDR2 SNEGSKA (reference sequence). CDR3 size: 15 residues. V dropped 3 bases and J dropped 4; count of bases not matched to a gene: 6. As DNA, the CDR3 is TGCAGTGCTAGCACTAGCGGGAGGCGAGGAGAGACCCAGTACTTC. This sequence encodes CSASTSGRRGETQYF.

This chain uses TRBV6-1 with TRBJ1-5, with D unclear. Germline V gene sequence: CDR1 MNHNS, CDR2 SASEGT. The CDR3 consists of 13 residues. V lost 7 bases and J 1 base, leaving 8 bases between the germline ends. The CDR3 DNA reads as TGTGCCAGCAAGGTGGGAAGCAATCAGCCCCAGCATTTT. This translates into CASKVGSNQPQHF.